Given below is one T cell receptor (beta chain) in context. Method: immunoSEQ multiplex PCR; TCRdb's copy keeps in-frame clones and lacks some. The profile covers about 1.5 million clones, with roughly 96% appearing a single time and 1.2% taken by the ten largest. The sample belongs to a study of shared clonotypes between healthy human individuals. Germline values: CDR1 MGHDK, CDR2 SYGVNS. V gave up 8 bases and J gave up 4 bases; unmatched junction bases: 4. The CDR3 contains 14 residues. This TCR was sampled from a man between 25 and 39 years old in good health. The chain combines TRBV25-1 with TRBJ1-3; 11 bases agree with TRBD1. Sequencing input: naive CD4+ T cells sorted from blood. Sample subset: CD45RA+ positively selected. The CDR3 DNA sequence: TGTGCCAGCCAAGGACAGGGGGCGGGAAACACCATATATTTT. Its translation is CASQGQGAGNTIYF. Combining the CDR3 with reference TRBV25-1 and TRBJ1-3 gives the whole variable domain EADIYQTPRYLVIGTGKKITLECSQTMGHDKMYWYQQDPGMELHLIHYSYGVNSTEKGDLSSESTVSRIRTEHFPLTLESARPSHTSQYLCASQGQGAGNTIYFGEGSWLTVV.